This T cell receptor (beta chain) originates from a study of T cell responses to AZD1222 COVID-19 vaccine. General study points: Across spike, vaccine-associated CD4 TCRs were found, dominant at 160-218 and 743-854.

The V end lost 7 bases, the J end lost 0 bases, and 13 bases lay between the germline ends. Germline assignment: CDR1 LNHDA and CDR2 SQIVND (reference sequence). The CDR3 loop spans 16 amino acids. As concerns this clone: The antigen is unknown.

Libraries were prepared by immunoSEQ multiplex PCR; TCRdb keeps only in-frame clonotypes and omits some of them. The sample includes 150,000 to 200,000 clones, about 90% of them seen just once. The TCR was taken from an adult who received the AZD1222 COVID-19 vaccine. V usage is TRBV19 and J usage is TRBJ2-6, with no clear D. This sample comprised peripheral blood, obtained 28 days after the second AZD1222 dose. The CDR3 bases are TGTGCCAGTACCCCGATGCTTTCCTCTGGGGCCAACGTCCTGACTTTC. Protein sequence: CASTPMLSSGANVLTF. Full variable domain (missing parts from reference TRBV19 and TRBJ2-6): DGGITQSPKYLFRKEGQNVTLSCEQNLNHDAMYWYRQDPGQGLRLIYYSQIVNDFQKGDIAEGYSVSREKKESFPLTVTSAQKNPTAFYLCASTPMLSSGANVLTFGAGSRLTVL.